This T cell receptor beta chain was captured by sequencing in a study of CD8+ T cells in alopecia areata. As for the study in general: Tofacitinib dosing lasted 6 to 18 months, which was then followed by 6 months off drug. Regarding the study as a whole: Scalp sequencing captures resident alphabeta T cells of normal skin too. It was observed that many expanded lesional clones persisted in scalp and blood during tofacitinib.

As the sequencing template, cDNA was produced by extracting RNA and reverse transcribing it. The table came from immunoSEQ multiplex PCR; TCRdb's copy has only in-frame clones and leaves some out. The sample holds roughly 120,000 clones; 50% to 75% are singletons and the top ten take roughly an eighth. Documented treatment: oral pan-JAK inhibitor, 5-10 mg twice daily. In regard to this clone: The antigen remains undetermined.

The ends were cut back, 7 bases at V and 3 bases at J, with 18 bases in the middle. Germline CDR1 is SQVTM and CDR2 is ANQGSEA. This CDR3 spans 14 amino acids. The material sequenced was CD8+ T cells sorted from blood, taken at week 24, from a patient treated with tofacitinib. The chain employs TRBV29-1 and TRBJ1-1; D is perhaps TRBD1 (6 bases). This sequence was found in a human donor with alopecia areata. CDR3 nucleotide sequence: TGCAGCGCCGACTGGTCCGGGGGCCACACTGAAGCTTTCTTT. Translation gives CSADWSGGHTEAFF.